The 22 T cell receptor beta chains listed next were all sequenced from one sample in a study of CD8 T cells in ankylosing spondylitis. TCRdb passed the 5' RACE reads through MiXCR, listing each CDR3 protein once. The sample shows about 310,000 distinct CDR3 sequences, under 25% of them seen only once. Sequencing used blood, either unsorted or a sorted T cell fraction (not recorded which). The receptors originated from a female donor with ankylosing spondylitis or in good health (not recorded which).

DNA of the CDR3: TGTGCCAGCAGGACAACCGGGACCTGGAATTCACCCCTCCACTTT. Protein sequence: CASRTTGTWNSPLHF. The chain combines TRBV6-1 with TRBJ1-6, with a possible D match to TRBD1 (5 bases). CDR1 and CDR2 (germline): MNHNS, SASEGT. The CDR3 sequence is 15 residues long. V dropped 6 bases and J dropped 7 bases, with 16 bases sitting between them.

This clonotype is classed as medium-sized. This sequence joins TRBV12-3 or TRBV12-4 and TRBJ1-2; 10 bases fit TRBD1. The CDR3 spans 13 residues. J lost 6 bases, V lost 7 bases, and 5 bases had no gene match. CDR3 sequence reads: CASNQDRGNGYTF. The CDR3 DNA is TGTGCCAGCAACCAGGACAGGGGGAATGGCTACACCTTC.

The J gene is TRBJ2-5, the V gene TRBV7-9, with 9 bases lining up with TRBD1. The CDR3 runs to 14 residues. Looked up from germline, CDR1 is SEHNR and CDR2 is FQNEAQ (reference sequence). V was pared by 2 bases and J by 4 bases, with 2 bases of the junction left unmatched. Here the CDR3 DNA reads TGTGCCAGCAGCTTACGGACAGGGGTAGAGACCCAGTACTTC. It codes for CASSLRTGVETQYF.

Only a few counts were recorded for this clonotype. The chain has TRBV12-3 or TRBV12-4 and TRBJ2-1; 10 bases align to TRBD1. Trimming cost V 5 bases and J 7 bases; bases outside gene matches: 8. This CDR3 region has 15 residues. CDR3 bases: TGTGCCAGCAGTCCAGGGACAGGGGAAAGGAATGAGCAGTTCTTC. Its translation is CASSPGTGERNEQFF.

The V gene is TRBV7-8, the J gene TRBJ1-5; D ambiguous. The CDR3 is made up of 14 amino acids. The ends were cut back, 0 bases at V and 3 bases at J, with 6 bases in the middle. Germline lookup yields CDR1 SGHVS and CDR2 FQNEAQ. CDR3 bases: TGTGCCAGCAGCTTAGCGGACGTCAATCAGCCCCAGCATTTT. Translation gives CASSLADVNQPQHF.

This clonotype was observed a handful of times. The rearrangement joins TRBV4-1 to TRBJ2-1; D is ambiguous. The V end was cut by 0 bases, the J end by 4 bases, with 16 bases between. CDR3 size: 17 residues. Germline CDR1 is MGHRA and CDR2 is YSYEKL. The CDR3, as DNA: TGCGCCAGCAGCCAAGAGGGTATGCCTAGTACATACAATGAGCAGTTCTTC. Its translation: CASSQEGMPSTYNEQFF.

V usage is TRBV19 and J usage is TRBJ1-3; D is unresolved. Between the trimmed V and J ends, which lost 9 bases and 5 bases, there was a span of 17 bases. The CDR3 is made up of 14 amino acids. Germline V gives CDR1 LNHDA, CDR2 SQIVND (reference sequence). The DNA for the CDR3 is TGTGCCAGCCAGCCGCCGGGAACACGAAACACCATATATTTT. Residues: CASQPPGTRNTIYF.

The CDR3 reads CASSEGVLTQYF. Written as DNA, the CDR3 is TGTGCCAGCAGTGAAGGGGTCCTAACGCAGTATTTT. The chain combines TRBV6-1 with TRBJ2-3; D is uncertain. The V end was cut by 1 base, the J end by 9 bases, with 8 bases between. The CDR3 consists of 12 residues. The germline V gene has CDR1 MNHNS and CDR2 SASEGT.

This clonotype occurred many times. The chain has TRBV12-3 or TRBV12-4 and TRBJ2-7; the D gene is possibly TRBD1 (6 bases). The CDR3 sequence is 14 residues long. V shed 0 bases and J shed 4 bases, with 10 bases lying between them. CDR3 bases: TGTGCCAGCAGTTTAGCAGGGGGAAGGTACGAGCAGTACTTC. The encoded protein is CASSLAGGRYEQYF.

This clonotype was found many times. V is TRBV12-3 or TRBV12-4 and J is TRBJ1-3, with 8 bases identical to TRBD1. The CDR3 consists of 15 residues. The V segment lost 3 bases and the J segment 3 bases; nucleotides outside the gene matches: 4. The CDR3: CASSFADRGGNTIYF. The CDR3 region has the DNA TGTGCCAGCAGTTTCGCCGACAGGGGTGGAAACACCATATATTTT.

V gene TRBV5-1 combines with J gene TRBJ1-2; 8 bases match TRBD1. Germline CDR1 reads SGHRS; CDR2 reads YFSETQ. The trim removed 2 bases at V and 0 bases at J, leaving 6 bases unmatched. The CDR3 has 16 amino acids. The CDR3 loop reads CASSFRNRGTNYGYTF. The CDR3 DNA sequence: TGCGCCAGCAGCTTCCGTAACAGGGGGACTAACTATGGCTACACCTTC. Using reference TRBV5-1 and TRBJ1-2 for the parts outside the CDR3, the full variable domain is KAGVTQTPRYLIKTRGQQVTLSCSPISGHRSVSWYQQTPGQGLQFLFEYFSETQRNKGNFPGRFSGRQFSNSRSEMNVSTLELGDSALYLCASSFRNRGTNYGYTFGSGTRLTVV.

This clonotype was counted a few times. In DNA, the CDR3 is TGTGCCAGCAGTTTGTGGGCCTTCAGCCTCACTGGGGCCAACGTCCTGACTTTC. Encoded protein: CASSLWAFSLTGANVLTF. J is TRBJ2-6 and V is TRBV28; D gene uncertain. Germline CDR1 MDHEN, CDR2 SYDVKM. The CDR3 has 18 residues. V lost 3 bases and J 2 bases, leaving 17 bases between the germline ends.

The chain joins TRBV25-1 to TRBJ2-1; possible D gene TRBD2, 5 bases. V was trimmed by 4 bases and J by 7 bases, leaving 17 bases between them. The CDR3 spans 15 residues. CDR1 is MGHDK and CDR2 is SYGVNS in the germline V gene. CDR3 in amino acids: CASSVFLASKNEQFF. CDR3 coding DNA: TGTGCCAGCAGTGTGTTCCTAGCTTCTAAGAATGAGCAGTTCTTC.

This clonotype was observed a handful of times. The CDR3 here is CSARANSGGQASNQPQHF. The CDR3 bases are TGCAGTGCTAGAGCCAACAGTGGGGGGCAGGCCAGCAATCAGCCCCAGCATTTT. The J gene is TRBJ1-5, the V gene TRBV20-1, with a possible D match to TRBD1 (6 bases). CDR1 DFQATT and CDR2 SNEGSKA come from the germline V gene (reference sequence). V gave up 1 base and J gave up 1 base, with 20 bases separating them. The CDR3 length is 18 residues.

This clonotype was seen a handful of times. The chain has TRBV5-1 and TRBJ2-3; TRBD1 is a possible D gene (5 bases). Looked up from germline, CDR1 is SGHRS and CDR2 is YFSETQ. This CDR3 region has 16 residues. V lost 0 bases, J lost 3 bases, and 14 bases lay in between. The chain's CDR3 is CASSLERPRGTDTQYF. Written as DNA, the CDR3 is TGCGCCAGCAGCTTGGAACGGCCAAGGGGAACAGATACGCAGTATTTT.

This clonotype appeared a single time. The chain joins TRBV12-3 or TRBV12-4 to TRBJ2-7; possibly TRBD2 for D (5 bases). V dropped 4 bases and J dropped 3 bases, with 19 bases sitting between them. The CDR3 contains 16 residues. CDR3 in DNA: TGTGCCAGCAGTTCCCTTCTAGAGGGTGGGAGCTACGAGCAGTACTTC. Its translation is CASSSLLEGGSYEQYF.

The chain employs TRBV29-1 and TRBJ2-3, with TRBD2 matching over 7 bases. This CDR3 region has 14 residues. V lost 4 bases to trimming and J lost 1 base; unmatched junction nucleotides: 5. The germline V gene encodes CDR1 SQVTM and CDR2 ANQGSEA. The CDR3 DNA sequence: TGCAGCGTTGGGGCTAGCGGCGGCACAGATACGCAGTATTTT. Translating it yields CSVGASGGTDTQYF.

This clonotype was counted between two and nine times. V and J are TRBV4-3 and TRBJ2-4; D is possibly TRBD1 (7 bases). The V gene's germline CDR1 is LGHNA and CDR2 YSLEER. The CDR3 has 12 amino acids. V was pared by 3 bases and J by 9 bases, with 9 bases between. CDR3 in DNA: TGCGCCAGCAGCCATCAGGGGGGCATTCAGTACTTC. This sequence encodes CASSHQGGIQYF.

There are a few counts of this clonotype. V usage is TRBV11-2 and J usage is TRBJ2-5, with 9 bases lining up with TRBD2. Germline CDR1 SGHAT, CDR2 FQNNGV. The CDR3 runs to 17 residues. Trimming removed 5 bases from V and 5 bases from J; junction bases left unmatched: 15. The CDR3 coding sequence is TGTGCCAGCAGCCAAATGGGGGGTAGCGGGAGTCATGAGACCCAGTACTTC. It specifies CASSQMGGSGSHETQYF.

This clonotype was seen many times. V is TRBV27 and J is TRBJ2-2; perhaps TRBD1 as D (6 bases). Trimming removed 6 bases from V and 6 bases from J, with 11 bases in between. CDR1 is MNHEY and CDR2 is SMNVEV in the germline V gene (reference sequence). This CDR3 region has 13 residues. The CDR3 is CASSPTGSGELFF. The DNA for the CDR3 is TGTGCCAGCAGCCCCACAGGGTCCGGGGAGCTGTTTTTT.

This clonotype has more than one count but fewer than ten. This chain connects TRBV10-3 to TRBJ2-1; 7 nucleotides line up with TRBD2. Trimming removed 6 bases from V and 6 bases from J; junction bases left unmatched: 11. The length of the CDR3 is 15 residues. Germline values: CDR1 ENHRY, CDR2 SYGVKD. CDR3 residues: CAISLDLAEGNEQFF. The CDR3 DNA reads as TGTGCCATCAGCCTGGATCTAGCGGAGGGCAATGAGCAGTTCTTC.

V usage is TRBV10-3 and J usage is TRBJ2-5, with 12 bases identical to TRBD2. The germline CDR1 and CDR2 sequences are ENHRY and SYGVKD. With 0 bases clipped from V and 3 bases from J, the junction kept 8 bases outside the gene matches. CDR3 length: 18 amino acids. The CDR3 DNA is TGTGCCATCAGTGAGTCCCGACCATGGACTAGCGGGAAAGAGACCCAGTACTTC. This gives the protein CAISESRPWTSGKETQYF.